This T cell receptor beta chain is drawn from a study of T cell responses to AZD1222 COVID-19 vaccine. Study-wide points: Spike-specific TCR breadth and depth rose after two AZD1222 doses. Donors were largely white British and mainly female; clonal diversity was possibly underestimated.

Trimming removed 5 bases at V and 4 bases at J, with 17 bases between. The germline CDR1 and CDR2 sequences are MNHEY and SVGEGT. This CDR3 has 16 amino acids. Produced via immunoSEQ multiplex PCR; TCRdb's table is partial and in-frame only. The table lists roughly 150,000 clones, roughly 87% of them singletons, with 5% to 6.5% in the top ten. A word on this clone: What it recognizes is unknown.

The sample in question was peripheral blood, obtained 28 days after the second AZD1222 dose. The origin of this receptor is an adult who received the AZD1222 COVID-19 vaccine. The V gene is TRBV6-2 or TRBV6-3, the J gene TRBJ2-2, with D uncertain. CDR3 region: CASSLRIGDGTGELFF. CDR3 in DNA: TGTGCCAGCAGTCTCCGGATTGGGGATGGCACCGGGGAGCTGTTTTTT.